The T cell receptor beta chain under discussion was sequenced for a study of cytomegalovirus exposure and HLA in healthy donors. General study points: While the bulk of TCR sequences proved rare, some public TCRs turned up in many donors. In all likelihood, a cluster of highly shared sequence variants was a sequencing artifact. CMV serostatus was the sole immune exposure data available.

PCR involved 60 Vbeta and 13 Jbeta primers. Data came from immunoSEQ multiplex PCR; TCRdb stores just in-frame clones and leaves some out. In total, the table holds some 120,000 clones. Points on this clone: Its matching antigen is unknown.

The CDR3 covers 15 residues. V dropped 6 bases and J dropped 3; count of bases not matched to a gene: 4. The V gene's germline CDR1 is LNHDA and CDR2 SQIVND (reference sequence). The chain has TRBV19 and TRBJ2-5, with TRBD2 identical over 13 bases. This TCR was recovered from a man aged 18 to 35 in good health and CMV-seronegative. The specimen sequenced was PBMCs. CDR3 loop: CASSGTSGTEETQYF. In nucleotides, the CDR3 is TGTGCCAGTAGCGGGACTAGCGGGACAGAAGAGACCCAGTACTTC.